The rows below give T cell receptor beta chains drawn from one sample of a study of T cell responses to AZD1222 COVID-19 vaccine. Assay used: immunoSEQ multiplex PCR; TCRdb lists only in-frame clones, some missing. The repertoire holds some 100,000 clones, 75% to 95% seen once, with 1% to 1.5% in the top ten. Sequencing used peripheral blood, obtained on day 0 of AZD1222 vaccination. The receptors here all came from an adult in good health. CDR3s include the opening cysteine and the closing phenylalanine or tryptophan. A D gene is named only where the DNA matches it firmly. The listing skips clone size in some rows; elsewhere it reads once, few, many or a size class.

clone_size	v_call	d_call	j_call	cdr3_nt	cdr3_aa
NA	TRBV27	NA	TRBJ2-7	TGTGCCAGCAGTTTTTCCGCCCCAACTAGTATCGAGCAGTACTTC	CASSFSAPTSIEQYF
NA	TRBV4-1	TRBD1	TRBJ1-4	TGCGCCAGCAGCCAAGTTCCAGGGGGCACTAATGAAAAACTGTTTTTT	CASSQVPGGTNEKLFF
NA	TRBV30	NA	TRBJ1-6	TGTGCCTGGAGTGTACCAACCGGGTATAATTCACCCCTCCACTTT	CAWSVPTGYNSPLHF
NA	TRBV7-9	NA	TRBJ1-2	TGTGCCAGCAGCTCCGGGACAATGGGGTGGGACTATGGCTACACCTTC	CASSSGTMGWDYGYTF
NA	TRBV6-5	TRBD1	TRBJ2-5	TGTGCCAGCAGTTTAGACAGGGGACAAGAGACCCAGTACTTC	CASSLDRGQETQYF
NA	TRBV12-3/TRBV12-4	NA	TRBJ1-5	TGTGCCAGCAGTTTAAGGGATCAGCCCCAGCATTTT	CASSLRDQPQHF
once	TRBV5-1	NA	TRBJ2-2	TGCGCCAGCAGCTTGGGCGCGGGGATGGGCACCGGGGAGCTGTTTTTT	CASSLGAGMGTGELFF
once	TRBV7-9	NA	TRBJ2-4	TGTGCCAGCAGCTTGGAGGGAGCCAAAAACATTCAGTACTTC	CASSLEGAKNIQYF
few	TRBV12-3/TRBV12-4	NA	TRBJ1-1	TGTGCCAGCAGTCATTCCACTGAAGCTTTCTTT	CASSHSTEAFF
NA	TRBV5-1	TRBD2	TRBJ2-1	TGCGCCAGCAGTCTTGGACTAGCGGGGGGGCTCAATGAGCAGTTCTTC	CASSLGLAGGLNEQFF
NA	TRBV27	NA	TRBJ1-5	TGTGCCAGCAGTTTGACCGAAAGCATTAATCAGCCCCAGCATTTT	CASSLTESINQPQHF
NA	TRBV9	TRBD2	TRBJ2-2	TGTGCCAGCAGCAAAGCGGGGGGACCAACCACCGGGGAGCTGTTTTTT	CASSKAGGPTTGELFF
once	TRBV7-6	NA	TRBJ1-1	TGTGCCAGCAGCTCGATAGGAGACACTGAAGCTTTCTTT	CASSSIGDTEAFF
NA	TRBV6-2/TRBV6-3	NA	TRBJ1-5	TGTGCCAGCAGCGAAGGGGCAGGGTTTTATCAGCCCCAGCATTTT	CASSEGAGFYQPQHF